This TCR beta chain appears in the sequencing data of a study of molecular identifiers for immune sequencing clone quantification. TCRdb re-analysed the PCR reads in MiXCR, keeping a single row per CDR3 protein. The sample records nearly 650,000 distinct CDR3 sequences, 25% being singletons. This CDR3 spans 18 amino acids. V lost 5 bases to trimming and J lost 5 bases; unmatched junction nucleotides: 13. CDR1 and CDR2 (germline): SGHVS, FQNEAQ. This clonotype was recorded a few times. This chain connects TRBV7-8 to TRBJ2-7, with 15 bases that match TRBD2. The TCR sequence derives from a human donor in good health. Some libraries in this study had Jurkat cell RNA spiked in. The sample taken for sequencing was naive CD8+ T cells from blood, with Jurkat cell RNA spiked in. Subset described: FACS-sorted CD8+CD4-CCR7+CD45RA+ naive T cells. This CDR3 reads CASSHWTSGGAFDNEQYF. The CDR3 bases are TGTGCCAGCAGCCACTGGACTAGCGGGGGGGCATTTGACAACGAGCAGTACTTC.